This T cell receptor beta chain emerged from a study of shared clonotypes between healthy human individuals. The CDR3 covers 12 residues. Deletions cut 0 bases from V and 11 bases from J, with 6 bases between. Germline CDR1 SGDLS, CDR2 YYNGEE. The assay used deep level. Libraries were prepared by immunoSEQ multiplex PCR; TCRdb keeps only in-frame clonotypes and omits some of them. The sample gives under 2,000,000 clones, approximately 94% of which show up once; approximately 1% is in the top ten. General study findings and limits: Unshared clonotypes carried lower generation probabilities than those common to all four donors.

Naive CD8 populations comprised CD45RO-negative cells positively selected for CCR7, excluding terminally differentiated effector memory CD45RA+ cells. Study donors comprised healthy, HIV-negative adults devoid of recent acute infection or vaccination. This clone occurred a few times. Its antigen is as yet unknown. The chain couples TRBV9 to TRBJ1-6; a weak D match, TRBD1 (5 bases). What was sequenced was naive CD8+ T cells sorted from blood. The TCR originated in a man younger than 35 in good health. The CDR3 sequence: CASSVEGAPLHF. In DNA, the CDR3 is TGTGCCAGCAGCGTAGAAGGGGCACCCCTCCACTTT.